This T cell receptor (beta chain) originates from a study of T cell repertoires in cytomegalovirus infection. Study context: Matching HLA type and CMV infection were both indicated by public TCR beta signatures.

Study outcomes and limitations: Summed frequency of public TCR beta families distinguished CMV carriers with the relevant HLA. Dominant in the ex vivo response were TCR beta clonotypes restricted by HLA-C and specific for CMV.

On this clonotype: The antigen remains unidentified.

TCRdb fed the reads into MiXCR, producing one record per CDR3 protein. The data hold hundreds of thousands of distinct CDR3 sequences, with 24% observed a single time. CDR1 is MGHDK and CDR2 is SYGVNS in the germline V gene. The CDR3 extends over 15 amino acids. Losses at the gene ends were 4 bases for V and 7 bases for J; bases not matched to a gene: 11. The sample comprised CD8+ T cells from PBMCs. The genes are TRBV25-1 and TRBJ2-7; TRBD1 agrees at 9 bases. The receptor's source is a human donor in good health (CMV status not recorded). Some clones in this sample may be carry-over from other donors' samples. The CDR3 DNA is TGTGCCAGCAGTGCAACCCGGGACAGGGTGGAAGAGCAGTACTTC. Translation: CASSATRDRVEEQYF.